These 7 T cell receptor beta chains share one sample of origin, sequenced in a study of identical twins. Each CDR3 protein gets one entry after TCRdb re-called the 5' RACE reads with MiXCR. Among about 690,000 distinct CDR3 sequences listed, roughly 6% were seen once. Sequences were obtained from naive T cells sorted from blood. The receptors stem from a man between 18 and 35 years old in good health.

As regards this clonotype: At one boundary the junction diverges from the germline segment, which might be a read error. The V call is TRBV6-2 or TRBV6-3, the J call TRBJ1-4; D perhaps matches TRBD1 (5 bases). Per the germline V gene, CDR1 is MNHEY and CDR2 is SVGEGT. The CDR3 consists of 15 residues. In DNA, the CDR3 is TGTGCCAGCAGTTACTCGGGGGTAACTTATGAAAAACTGTTTTTT. This codes for CASSYSGVTYEKLFF.

The table lists this clonotype with a few counts. V gene TRBV7-2 combines with J gene TRBJ1-5; D ambiguous. Germline CDR1 and CDR2: SGHTA and FQGNSA. The CDR3 covers 15 residues. Trimming pared 4 bases from V and 7 bases from J, leaving 17 bases between. The CDR3 DNA follows: TGTGCCAGCAGCTGGTTTAGGAGTTCGGGGCAGCCCCAGCATTTT. It yields the protein CASSWFRSSGQPQHF.

J is TRBJ2-7 and V is TRBV5-1, with D possibly matching TRBD2 (5 bases). V was pared by 4 bases and J by 0 bases, with 14 bases between. This CDR3 has 15 amino acids. Per germline, CDR1 SGHRS and CDR2 YFSETQ. CDR3 sequence reads: CASSQGRGSSYEQYF. For the CDR3, the DNA is TGCGCCAGCAGCCAAGGGAGAGGAAGCTCCTACGAGCAGTACTTC.

This clonotype was detected ten times or more. In nucleotides, the CDR3 is TGTGCCAGCAGTTTACGGGAGGCTAACTATGGCTACACCTTC. It yields the protein CASSLREANYGYTF. The chain links TRBV12-3 or TRBV12-4 to TRBJ1-2, with D unclear. Trimming cost V 2 bases and J 0 bases, with 7 bases left between them. This CDR3 has 14 residues.

Remarks on this clonotype: It may be a read error: a sequence one base away is much more abundant. J is TRBJ1-5 and V is TRBV28, with a possible D match to TRBD1 (5 bases). Near its end, the DNA agrees better with TRBJ2-3, so the J call may be wrong. The germline V gene has CDR1 MDHEN and CDR2 SYDVKM. This CDR3 has 14 residues. The DNA of the CDR3 is TGTGCCAGCAGTTCGACAGTTACCAATCAGCCCCAGTATTTT. It translates to CASSSTVTNQPQYF.

This chain connects TRBV25-1 to TRBJ2-5; possible D gene TRBD2, 5 bases. V was pared by 2 bases and J by 0 bases, with 19 bases between. This CDR3 region has 18 residues. The V gene's germline CDR1 is MGHDK and CDR2 SYGVNS. Here the CDR3 DNA reads TGTGCCAGCAGTGAAGTTAATGTCGGCGGGCTCTACCAAGAGACCCAGTACTTC. Amino acids: CASSEVNVGGLYQETQYF.

This clonotype was found many times. V and J are TRBV3-1 and TRBJ2-7; D gene unclear. This CDR3 has 14 amino acids. CDR1 LGHDT and CDR2 YNNKEL come from the germline V gene (reference sequence). V was trimmed by 1 base and J by 2 bases, leaving 9 bases between them. CDR3 DNA: TGTGCCAGCAGCCAAGGCCACAGTCCCTACGAGCAGTACGTC. Protein sequence: CASSQGHSPYEQYV.